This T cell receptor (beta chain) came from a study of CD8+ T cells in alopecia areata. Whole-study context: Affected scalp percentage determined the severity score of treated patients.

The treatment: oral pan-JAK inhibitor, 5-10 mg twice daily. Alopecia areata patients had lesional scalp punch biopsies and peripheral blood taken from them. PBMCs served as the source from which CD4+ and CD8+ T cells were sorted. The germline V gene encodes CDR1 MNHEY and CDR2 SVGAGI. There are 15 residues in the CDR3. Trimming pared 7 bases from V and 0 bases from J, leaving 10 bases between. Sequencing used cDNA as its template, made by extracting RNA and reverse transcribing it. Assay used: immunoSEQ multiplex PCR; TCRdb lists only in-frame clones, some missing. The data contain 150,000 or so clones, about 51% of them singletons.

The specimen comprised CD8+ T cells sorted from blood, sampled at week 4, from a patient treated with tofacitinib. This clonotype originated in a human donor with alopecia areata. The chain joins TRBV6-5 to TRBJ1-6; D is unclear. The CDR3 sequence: CASTPESSYNSPLHF. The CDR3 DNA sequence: TGTGCCAGCACTCCAGAGAGCTCCTATAATTCACCCCTCCACTTT.